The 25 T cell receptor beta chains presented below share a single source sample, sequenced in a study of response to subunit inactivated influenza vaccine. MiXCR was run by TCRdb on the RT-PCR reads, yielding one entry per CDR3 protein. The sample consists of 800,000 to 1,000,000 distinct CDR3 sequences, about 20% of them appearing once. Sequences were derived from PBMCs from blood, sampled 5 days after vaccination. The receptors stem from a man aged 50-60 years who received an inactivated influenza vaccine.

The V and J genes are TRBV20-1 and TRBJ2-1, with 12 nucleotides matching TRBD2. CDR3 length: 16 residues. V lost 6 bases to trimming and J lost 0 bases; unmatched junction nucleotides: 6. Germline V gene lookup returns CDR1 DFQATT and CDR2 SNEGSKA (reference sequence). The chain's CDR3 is CSARTSGIISYNEQFF. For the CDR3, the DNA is TGCAGTGCCAGGACTAGCGGGATCATCTCCTACAATGAGCAGTTCTTC.

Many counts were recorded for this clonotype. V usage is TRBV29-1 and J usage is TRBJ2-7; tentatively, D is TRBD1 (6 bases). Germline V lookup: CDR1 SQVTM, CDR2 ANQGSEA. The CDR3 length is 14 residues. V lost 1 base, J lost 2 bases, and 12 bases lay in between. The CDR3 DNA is TGCAGCGTTGAAGCGCCAGGGGATCCCTACGAGCAGTACTTC. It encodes CSVEAPGDPYEQYF.

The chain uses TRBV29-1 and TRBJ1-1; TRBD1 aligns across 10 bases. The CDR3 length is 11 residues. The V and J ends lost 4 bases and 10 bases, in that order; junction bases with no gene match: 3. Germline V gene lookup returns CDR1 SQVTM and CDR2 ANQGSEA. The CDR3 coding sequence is TGCAGCGTTGTAGGGGACAGGGGAGCTTTCTTT. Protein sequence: CSVVGDRGAFF.

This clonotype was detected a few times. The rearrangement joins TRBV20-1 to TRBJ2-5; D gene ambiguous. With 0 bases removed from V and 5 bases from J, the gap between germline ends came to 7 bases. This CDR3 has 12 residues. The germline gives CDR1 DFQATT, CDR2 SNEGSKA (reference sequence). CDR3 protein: CSARDPSETQYF. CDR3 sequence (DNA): TGCAGTGCTAGAGACCCTTCGGAGACCCAGTACTTC.

In nucleotides, the CDR3 is TGTGCCACCAGCAGAGATCAGCGGAACACAGATACGCAGTATTTT. This codes for CATSRDQRNTDTQYF. The V call is TRBV15, the J call TRBJ2-3, with D possibly TRBD2 on 5 matching bases. CDR3 length: 15 amino acids. The V gene's germline CDR1 is LNHNV and CDR2 YYDKDF (reference sequence). Between the trimmed V and J ends, which lost 0 bases and 2 bases, there was a span of 9 bases.

CDR3 nucleotide sequence: TGTGCCAGCAGATTCTCTAGCGTTGAGCAGTTCTTC. This gives the protein CASRFSSVEQFF. The chain joins TRBV28 to TRBJ2-1, with a possible D match to TRBD2 (6 bases). CDR3 length equals 12 residues. V was trimmed by 6 bases and J by 9 bases, leaving 12 bases between them. Germline V CDR1 and CDR2: MDHEN, SYDVKM.

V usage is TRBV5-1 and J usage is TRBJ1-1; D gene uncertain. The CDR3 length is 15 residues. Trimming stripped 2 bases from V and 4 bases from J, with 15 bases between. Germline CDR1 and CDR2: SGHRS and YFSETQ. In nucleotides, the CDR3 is TGCGCCAGCAGCTTTTCCATGGAGGTCGGCACTGAAGCTTTCTTT. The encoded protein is CASSFSMEVGTEAFF.

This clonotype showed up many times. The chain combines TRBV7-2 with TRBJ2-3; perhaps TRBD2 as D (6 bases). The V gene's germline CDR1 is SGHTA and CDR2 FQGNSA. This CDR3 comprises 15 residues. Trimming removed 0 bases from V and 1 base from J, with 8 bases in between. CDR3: CASSLAWRGTDTQYF. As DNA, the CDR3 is TGTGCCAGCAGCTTAGCGTGGAGGGGCACAGATACGCAGTATTTT.

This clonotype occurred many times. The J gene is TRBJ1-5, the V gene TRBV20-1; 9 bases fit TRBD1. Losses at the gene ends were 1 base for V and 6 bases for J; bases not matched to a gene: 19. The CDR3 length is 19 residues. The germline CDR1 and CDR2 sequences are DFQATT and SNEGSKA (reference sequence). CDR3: CSARGRTGERLIFLQPQHF. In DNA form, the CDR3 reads TGCAGTGCTAGAGGACGGACAGGGGAAAGGTTAATCTTTCTTCAGCCCCAGCATTTT.

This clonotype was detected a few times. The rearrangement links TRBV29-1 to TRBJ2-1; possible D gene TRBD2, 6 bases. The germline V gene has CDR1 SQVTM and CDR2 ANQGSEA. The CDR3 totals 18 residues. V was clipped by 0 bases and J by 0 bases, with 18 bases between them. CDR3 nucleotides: TGCAGCGTTGAAGATCGGGGGAGAGGGTCAAGCTCCTACAATGAGCAGTTCTTC. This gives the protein CSVEDRGRGSSSYNEQFF.

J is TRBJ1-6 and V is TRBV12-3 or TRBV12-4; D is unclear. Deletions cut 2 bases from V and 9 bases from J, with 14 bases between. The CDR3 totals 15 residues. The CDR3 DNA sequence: TGTGCCAGCAGTTTATTCGGAGCCCGGGTTTCACCCCTCCACTTT. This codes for CASSLFGARVSPLHF.

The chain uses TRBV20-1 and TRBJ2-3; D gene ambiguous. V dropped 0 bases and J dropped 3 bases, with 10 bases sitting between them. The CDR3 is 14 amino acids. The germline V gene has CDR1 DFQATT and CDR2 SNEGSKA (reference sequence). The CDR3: CSARDKQPTDTQYF. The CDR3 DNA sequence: TGCAGTGCTAGAGATAAGCAACCGACAGATACGCAGTATTTT.

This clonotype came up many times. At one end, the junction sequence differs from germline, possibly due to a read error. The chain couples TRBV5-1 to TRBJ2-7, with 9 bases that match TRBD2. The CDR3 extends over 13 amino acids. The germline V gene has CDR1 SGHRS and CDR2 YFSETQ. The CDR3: CASSLAGNYEQYF. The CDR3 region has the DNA TGTGCCAGCAGTCTAGCGGGGAACTACGAGCAGTACTTC.

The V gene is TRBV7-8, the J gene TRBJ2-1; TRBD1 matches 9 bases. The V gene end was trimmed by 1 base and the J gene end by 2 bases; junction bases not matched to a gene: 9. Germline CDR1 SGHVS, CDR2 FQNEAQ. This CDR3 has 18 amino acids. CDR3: CASSLVPGQGRPYNEQFF. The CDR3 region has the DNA TGTGCCAGCAGCTTAGTCCCGGGACAGGGTAGGCCCTACAATGAGCAGTTCTTC.

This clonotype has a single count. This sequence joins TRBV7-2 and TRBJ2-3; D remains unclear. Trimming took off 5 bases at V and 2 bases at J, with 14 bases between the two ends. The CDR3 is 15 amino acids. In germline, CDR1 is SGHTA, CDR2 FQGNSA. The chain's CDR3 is CASSPTLSDTDTQYF. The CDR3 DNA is TGTGCCAGCAGCCCAACCCTTTCTGACACAGATACGCAGTATTTT.

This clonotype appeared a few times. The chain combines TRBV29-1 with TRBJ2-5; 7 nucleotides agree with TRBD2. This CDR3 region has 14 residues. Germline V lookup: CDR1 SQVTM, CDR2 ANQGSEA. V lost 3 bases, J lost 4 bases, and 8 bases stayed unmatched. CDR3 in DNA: TGCAGCGTTGAGGCCAGACTAGCATCAGAGACCCAGTACTTC. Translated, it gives CSVEARLASETQYF.

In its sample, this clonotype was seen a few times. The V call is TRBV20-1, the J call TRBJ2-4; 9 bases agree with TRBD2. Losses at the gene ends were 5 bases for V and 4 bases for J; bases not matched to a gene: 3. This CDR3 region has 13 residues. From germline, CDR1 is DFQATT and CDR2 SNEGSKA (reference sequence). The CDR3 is CSARTSEKNIQYF. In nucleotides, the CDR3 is TGCAGTGCTCGGACTAGCGAAAAAAACATTCAGTACTTC.

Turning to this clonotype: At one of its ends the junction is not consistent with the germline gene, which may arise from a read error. The CDR3 here is CASSQDRRANEELFF. The CDR3 nucleotides are TGCGCCAGCAGCCAAGATCGGAGGGCTAATGAAGAACTGTTTTTT. The chain combines TRBV4-1 with TRBJ1-4; D remains ambiguous. Germline CDR1 and CDR2: MGHRA and YSYEKL. This CDR3 is built from 15 residues.

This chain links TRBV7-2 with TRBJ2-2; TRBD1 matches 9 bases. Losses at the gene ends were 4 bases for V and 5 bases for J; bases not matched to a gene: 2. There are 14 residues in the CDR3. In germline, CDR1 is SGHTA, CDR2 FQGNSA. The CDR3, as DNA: TGTGCCAGCAGCTCACAGGGGGCGACCGGGGAGCTGTTTTTT. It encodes CASSSQGATGELFF.

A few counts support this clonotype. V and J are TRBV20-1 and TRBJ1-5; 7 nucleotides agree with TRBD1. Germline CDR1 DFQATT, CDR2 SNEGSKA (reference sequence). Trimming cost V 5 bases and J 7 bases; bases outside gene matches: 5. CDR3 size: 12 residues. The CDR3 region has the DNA TGCAGTGCTGGACAGGAAGGGCAGCCCCAGCATTTT. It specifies CSAGQEGQPQHF.

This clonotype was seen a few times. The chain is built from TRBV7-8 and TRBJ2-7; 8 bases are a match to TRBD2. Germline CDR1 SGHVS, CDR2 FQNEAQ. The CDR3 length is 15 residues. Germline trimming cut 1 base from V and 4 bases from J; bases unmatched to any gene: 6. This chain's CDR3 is CASSLELAVGYEQYF. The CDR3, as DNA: TGTGCCAGCAGCTTAGAACTAGCGGTGGGGTACGAGCAGTACTTC.

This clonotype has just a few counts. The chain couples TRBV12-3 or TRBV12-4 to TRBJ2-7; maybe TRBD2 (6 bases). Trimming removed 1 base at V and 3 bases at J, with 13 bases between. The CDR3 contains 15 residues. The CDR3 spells CASSLGFGGDYEQYF. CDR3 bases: TGTGCCAGCAGTTTAGGATTTGGAGGGGACTACGAGCAGTACTTC.

The CDR3 coding sequence is TGCGCCAGCAGCCAAGATGTTGGGGAGCATGGCTACACCTTC. It specifies CASSQDVGEHGYTF. The V and J genes are TRBV4-1 and TRBJ1-2, with D unresolved. This CDR3 has 14 residues. The germline V and J ends were trimmed by 0 bases and 6 bases, with 11 bases remaining between them. Germline values: CDR1 MGHRA, CDR2 YSYEKL.

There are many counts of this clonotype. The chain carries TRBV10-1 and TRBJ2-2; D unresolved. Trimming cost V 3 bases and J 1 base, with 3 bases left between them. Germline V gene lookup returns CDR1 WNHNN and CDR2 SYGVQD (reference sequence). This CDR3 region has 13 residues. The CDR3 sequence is CASSEWNTGELFF. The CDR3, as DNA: TGCGCCAGCAGTGAATGGAACACCGGGGAGCTGTTTTTT.

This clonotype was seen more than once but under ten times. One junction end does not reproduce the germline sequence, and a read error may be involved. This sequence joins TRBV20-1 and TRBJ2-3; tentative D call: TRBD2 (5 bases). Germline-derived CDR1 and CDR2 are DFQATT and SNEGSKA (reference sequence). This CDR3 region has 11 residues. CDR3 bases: TGCAGTGCTACTAGCAGAGATACGCAGTATTTT. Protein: CSATSRDTQYF.